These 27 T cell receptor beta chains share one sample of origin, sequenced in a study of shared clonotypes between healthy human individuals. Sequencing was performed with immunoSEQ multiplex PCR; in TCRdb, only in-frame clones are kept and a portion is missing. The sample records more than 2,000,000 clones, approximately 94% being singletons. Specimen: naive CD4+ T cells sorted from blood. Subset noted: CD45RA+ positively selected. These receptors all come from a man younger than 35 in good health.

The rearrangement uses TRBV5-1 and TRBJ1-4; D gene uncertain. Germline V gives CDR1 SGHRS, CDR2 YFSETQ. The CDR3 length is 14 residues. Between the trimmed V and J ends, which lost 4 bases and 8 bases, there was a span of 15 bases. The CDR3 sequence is CASSLQALGEKLFF. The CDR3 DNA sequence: TGCGCCAGCAGCCTACAAGCCCTCGGGGAAAAACTGTTTTTT.

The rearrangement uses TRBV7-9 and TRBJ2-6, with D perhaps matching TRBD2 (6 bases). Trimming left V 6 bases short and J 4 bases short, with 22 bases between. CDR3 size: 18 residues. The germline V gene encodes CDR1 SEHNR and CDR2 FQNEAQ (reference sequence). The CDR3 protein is CASRGGGTLSLGANVLTF. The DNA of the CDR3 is TGTGCCAGCAGGGGTGGAGGGACTCTATCTCTGGGGGCCAACGTCCTGACTTTC.

CDR3 nucleotides: TGTGCCAGCAACTTAGGGGGGACTAATGAAAAACTGTTTTTT. Protein product: CASNLGGTNEKLFF. The genes are TRBV2 and TRBJ1-4, with D perhaps TRBD1 (6 bases). The ends were cut back, 7 bases at V and 2 bases at J, with 11 bases in the middle. CDR1 SNHLY and CDR2 FYNNEI come from the germline V gene. This CDR3 spans 14 amino acids.

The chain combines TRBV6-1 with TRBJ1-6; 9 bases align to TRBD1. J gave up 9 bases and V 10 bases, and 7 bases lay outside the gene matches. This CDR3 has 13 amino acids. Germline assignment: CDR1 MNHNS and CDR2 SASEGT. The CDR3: CATMGQGGSPLHF. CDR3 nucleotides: TGTGCCACCATGGGACAGGGAGGTTCACCCCTCCACTTT.

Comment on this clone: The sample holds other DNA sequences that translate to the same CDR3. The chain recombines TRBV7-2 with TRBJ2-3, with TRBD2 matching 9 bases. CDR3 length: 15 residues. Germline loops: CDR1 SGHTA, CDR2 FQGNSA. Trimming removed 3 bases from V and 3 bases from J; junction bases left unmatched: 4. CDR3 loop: CASSLRGGRTDTQYF. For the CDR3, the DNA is TGTGCCAGCAGCTTGCGGGGGGGCCGAACAGATACGCAGTATTTT.

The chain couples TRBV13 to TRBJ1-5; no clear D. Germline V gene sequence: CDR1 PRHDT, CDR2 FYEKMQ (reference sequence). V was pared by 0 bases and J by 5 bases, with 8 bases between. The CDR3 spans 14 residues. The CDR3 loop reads CASSLGRFHQPQHF. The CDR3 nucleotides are TGTGCCAGCAGCTTAGGCCGGTTTCATCAGCCCCAGCATTTT.

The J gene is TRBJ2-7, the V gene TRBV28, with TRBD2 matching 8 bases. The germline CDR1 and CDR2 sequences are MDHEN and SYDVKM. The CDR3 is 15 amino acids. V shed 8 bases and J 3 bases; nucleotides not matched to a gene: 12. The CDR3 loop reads CASLPGGGNDYEQYF. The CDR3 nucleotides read TGTGCCAGCCTCCCGGGAGGGGGAAACGACTACGAGCAGTACTTC.

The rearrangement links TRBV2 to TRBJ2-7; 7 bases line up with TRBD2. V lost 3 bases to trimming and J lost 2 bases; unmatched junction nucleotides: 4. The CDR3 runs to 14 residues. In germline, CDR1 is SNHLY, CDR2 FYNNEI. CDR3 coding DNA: TGTGCCAGCAGTGATCGCGGGGGTCCCTACGAGCAGTACTTC. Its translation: CASSDRGGPYEQYF.

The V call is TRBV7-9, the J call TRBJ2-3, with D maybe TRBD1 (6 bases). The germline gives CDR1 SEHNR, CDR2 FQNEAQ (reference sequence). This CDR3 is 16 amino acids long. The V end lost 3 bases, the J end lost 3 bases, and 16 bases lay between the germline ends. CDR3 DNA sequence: TGTGCCAGCAGCTTGGTAGGGACAATGGGAACAGATACGCAGTATTTT. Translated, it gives CASSLVGTMGTDTQYF.

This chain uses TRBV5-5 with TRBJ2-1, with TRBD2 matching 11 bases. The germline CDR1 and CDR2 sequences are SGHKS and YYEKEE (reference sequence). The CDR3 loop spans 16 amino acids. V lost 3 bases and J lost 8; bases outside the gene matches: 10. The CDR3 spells CASSSTIAGGRDEQFF. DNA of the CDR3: TGTGCCAGCAGCTCAACGATAGCGGGAGGGCGAGATGAGCAGTTCTTC. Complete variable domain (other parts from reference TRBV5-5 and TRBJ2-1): DAGVTQSPTHLIKTRGQQVTLRCSPISGHKSVSWYQQVLGQGPQFIFQYYEKEERGRGNFPDRFSARQFPNYSSELNVNALLLGDSALYLCASSSTIAGGRDEQFFGPGTRLTVL.

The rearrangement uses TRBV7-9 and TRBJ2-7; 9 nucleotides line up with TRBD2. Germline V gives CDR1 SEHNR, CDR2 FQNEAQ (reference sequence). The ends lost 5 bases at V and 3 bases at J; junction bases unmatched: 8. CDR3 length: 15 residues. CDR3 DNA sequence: TGTGCCAGCAGCCCCGTTAGCGGGAGCGTCTACGAGCAGTACTTC. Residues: CASSPVSGSVYEQYF.

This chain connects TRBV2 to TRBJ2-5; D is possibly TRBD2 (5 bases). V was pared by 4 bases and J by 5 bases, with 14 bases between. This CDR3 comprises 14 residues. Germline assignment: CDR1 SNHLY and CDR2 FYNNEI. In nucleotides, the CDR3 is TGTGCCAGCAGTGGCGGCAACCCGGGGGAGACCCAGTACTTC. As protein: CASSGGNPGETQYF.

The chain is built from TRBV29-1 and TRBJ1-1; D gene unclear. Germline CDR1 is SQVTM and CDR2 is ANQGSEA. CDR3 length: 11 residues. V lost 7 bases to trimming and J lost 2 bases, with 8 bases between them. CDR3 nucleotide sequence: TGCAGCGGATACTCAAACACTGAAGCTTTCTTT. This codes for CSGYSNTEAFF.

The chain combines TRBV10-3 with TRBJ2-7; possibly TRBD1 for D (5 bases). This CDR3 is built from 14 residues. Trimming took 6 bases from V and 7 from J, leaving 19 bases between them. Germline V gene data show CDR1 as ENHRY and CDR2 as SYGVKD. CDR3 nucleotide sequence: TGTGCCATCAGCCTCGGACACCCCCCTGGGGAGCAGTACTTC. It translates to CAISLGHPPGEQYF.

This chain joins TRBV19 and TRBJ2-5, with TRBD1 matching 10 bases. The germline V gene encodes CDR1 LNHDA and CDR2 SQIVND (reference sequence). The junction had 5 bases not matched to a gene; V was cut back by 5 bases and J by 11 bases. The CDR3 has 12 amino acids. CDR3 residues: CASSDRGLEQYF. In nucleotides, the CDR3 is TGTGCCAGTAGTGACAGGGGGCTTGAGCAGTACTTC.

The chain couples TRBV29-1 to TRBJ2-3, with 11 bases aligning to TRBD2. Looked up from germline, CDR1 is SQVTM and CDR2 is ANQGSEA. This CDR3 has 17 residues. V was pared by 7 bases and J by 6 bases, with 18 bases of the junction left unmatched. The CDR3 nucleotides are TGCAGCGGGGAAGTAGCTAGCGGGGGGTTCGGGTTTGATACGCAGTATTTT. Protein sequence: CSGEVASGGFGFDTQYF.

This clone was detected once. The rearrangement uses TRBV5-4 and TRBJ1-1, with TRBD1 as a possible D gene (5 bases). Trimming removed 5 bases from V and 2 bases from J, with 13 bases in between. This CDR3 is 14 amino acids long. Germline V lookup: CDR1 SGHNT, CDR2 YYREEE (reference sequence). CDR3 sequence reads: CASRYTGGNTEAFF. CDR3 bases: TGTGCCAGCAGGTATACAGGTGGAAACACTGAAGCTTTCTTT.

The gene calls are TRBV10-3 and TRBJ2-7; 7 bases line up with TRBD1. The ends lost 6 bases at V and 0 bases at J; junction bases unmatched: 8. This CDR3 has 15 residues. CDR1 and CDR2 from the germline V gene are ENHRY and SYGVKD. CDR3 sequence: CAISERQGVSYEQYF. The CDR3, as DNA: TGTGCCATCAGCGAGAGGCAGGGGGTCTCCTACGAGCAGTACTTC.

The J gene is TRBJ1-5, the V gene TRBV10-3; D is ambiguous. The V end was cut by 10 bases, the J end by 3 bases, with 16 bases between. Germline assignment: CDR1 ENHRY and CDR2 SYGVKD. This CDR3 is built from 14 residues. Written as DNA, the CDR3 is TGTGCCAGCGGCGAGGGCGGAAACAATCAGCCCCAGCATTTT. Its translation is CASGEGGNNQPQHF.

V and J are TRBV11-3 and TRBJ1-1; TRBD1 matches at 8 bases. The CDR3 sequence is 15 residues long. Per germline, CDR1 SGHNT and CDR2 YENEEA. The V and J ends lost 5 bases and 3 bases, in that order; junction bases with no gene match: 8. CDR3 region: CASSRDRGPDTEAFF. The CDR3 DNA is TGTGCCAGCAGCCGAGACAGGGGACCAGACACTGAAGCTTTCTTT.

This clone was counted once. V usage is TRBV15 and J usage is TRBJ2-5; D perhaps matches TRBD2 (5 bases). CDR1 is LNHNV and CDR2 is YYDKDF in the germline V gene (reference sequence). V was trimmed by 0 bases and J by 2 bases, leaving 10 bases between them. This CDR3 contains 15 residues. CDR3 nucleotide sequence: TGTGCCACCAGCAGAGATAGCGCAGGACAAGAGACCCAGTACTTC. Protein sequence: CATSRDSAGQETQYF.

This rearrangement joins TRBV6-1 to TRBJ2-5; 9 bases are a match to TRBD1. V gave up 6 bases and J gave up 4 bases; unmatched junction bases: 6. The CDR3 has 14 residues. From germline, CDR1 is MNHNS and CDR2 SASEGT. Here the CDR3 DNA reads TGTGCCAGCAGCCGGGACAGGGATAGAGAGACCCAGTACTTC. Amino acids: CASSRDRDRETQYF.

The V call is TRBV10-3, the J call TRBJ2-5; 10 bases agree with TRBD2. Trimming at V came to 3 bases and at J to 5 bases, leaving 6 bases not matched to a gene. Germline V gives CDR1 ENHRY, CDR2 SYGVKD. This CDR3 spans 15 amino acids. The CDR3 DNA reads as TGTGCCATCAGTGACAGCGGGGGGGCCGGGGAGACCCAGTACTTC. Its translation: CAISDSGGAGETQYF.

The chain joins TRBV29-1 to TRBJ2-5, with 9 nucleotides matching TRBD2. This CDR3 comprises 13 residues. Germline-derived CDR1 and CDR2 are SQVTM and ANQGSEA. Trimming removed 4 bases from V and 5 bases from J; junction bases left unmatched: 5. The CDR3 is CSVGLAVSETQYF. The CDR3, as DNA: TGCAGCGTTGGACTAGCGGTCTCGGAGACCCAGTACTTC.

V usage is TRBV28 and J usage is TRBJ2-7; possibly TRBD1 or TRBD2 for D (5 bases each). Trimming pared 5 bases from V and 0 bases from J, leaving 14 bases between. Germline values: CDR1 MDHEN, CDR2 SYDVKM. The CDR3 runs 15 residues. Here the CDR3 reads CASSPYGTVSYEQYF. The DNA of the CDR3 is TGTGCCAGCAGTCCGTACGGGACGGTCTCCTACGAGCAGTACTTC.

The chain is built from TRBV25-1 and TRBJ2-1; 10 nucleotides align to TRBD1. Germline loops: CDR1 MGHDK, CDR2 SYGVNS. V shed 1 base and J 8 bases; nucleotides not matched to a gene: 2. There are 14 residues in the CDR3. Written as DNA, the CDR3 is TGTGCCAGCAGTGAATTCGGGACAGGGGATGAGCAGTTCTTC. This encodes CASSEFGTGDEQFF.

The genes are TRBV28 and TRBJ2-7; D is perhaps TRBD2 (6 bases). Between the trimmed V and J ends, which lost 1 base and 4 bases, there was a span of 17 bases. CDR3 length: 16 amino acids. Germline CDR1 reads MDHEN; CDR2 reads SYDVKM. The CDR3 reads CASSLSSLGLAYEQYF. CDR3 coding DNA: TGTGCCAGCAGTTTATCCTCTTTGGGGCTAGCGTACGAGCAGTACTTC.